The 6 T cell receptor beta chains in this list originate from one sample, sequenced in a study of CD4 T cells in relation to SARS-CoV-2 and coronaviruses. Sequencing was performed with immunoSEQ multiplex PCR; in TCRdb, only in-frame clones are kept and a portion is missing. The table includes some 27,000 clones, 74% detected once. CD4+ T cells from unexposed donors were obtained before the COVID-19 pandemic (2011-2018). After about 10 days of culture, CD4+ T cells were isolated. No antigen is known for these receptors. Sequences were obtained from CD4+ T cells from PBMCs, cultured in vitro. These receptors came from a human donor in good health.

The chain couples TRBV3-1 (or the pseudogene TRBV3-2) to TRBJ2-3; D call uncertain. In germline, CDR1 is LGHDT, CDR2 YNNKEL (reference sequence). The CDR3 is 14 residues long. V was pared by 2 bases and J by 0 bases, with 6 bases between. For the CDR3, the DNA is TGTGCCAGCAGCCAACAAGATAGCACAGATACGCAGTATTTT. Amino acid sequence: CASSQQDSTDTQYF.

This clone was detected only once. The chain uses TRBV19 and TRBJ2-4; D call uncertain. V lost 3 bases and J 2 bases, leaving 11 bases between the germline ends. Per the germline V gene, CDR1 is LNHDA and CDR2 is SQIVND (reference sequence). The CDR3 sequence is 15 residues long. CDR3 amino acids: CASSILVGPKNIQYF. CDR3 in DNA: TGTGCCAGTAGTATCTTAGTAGGGCCCAAAAACATTCAGTACTTC. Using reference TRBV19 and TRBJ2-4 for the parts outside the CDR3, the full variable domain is DGGITQSPKYLFRKEGQNVTLSCEQNLNHDAMYWYRQDPGQGLRLIYYSQIVNDFQKGDIAEGYSVSREKKESFPLTVTSAQKNPTAFYLCASSILVGPKNIQYFGAGTRLSVL.

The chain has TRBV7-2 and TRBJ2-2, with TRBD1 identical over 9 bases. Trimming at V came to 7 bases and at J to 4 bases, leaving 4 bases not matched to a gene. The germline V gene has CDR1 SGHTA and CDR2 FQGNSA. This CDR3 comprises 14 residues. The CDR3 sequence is CASKQGAGTGELFF. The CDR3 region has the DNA TGTGCCAGCAAACAGGGGGCCGGCACCGGGGAGCTGTTTTTT.

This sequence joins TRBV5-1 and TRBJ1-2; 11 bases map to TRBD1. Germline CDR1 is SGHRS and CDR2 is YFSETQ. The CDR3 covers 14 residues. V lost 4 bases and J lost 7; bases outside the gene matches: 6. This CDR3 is CASSLTGTGGGYTF. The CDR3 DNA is TGCGCCAGCAGCCTAACCGGGACAGGGGGTGGCTACACCTTC.

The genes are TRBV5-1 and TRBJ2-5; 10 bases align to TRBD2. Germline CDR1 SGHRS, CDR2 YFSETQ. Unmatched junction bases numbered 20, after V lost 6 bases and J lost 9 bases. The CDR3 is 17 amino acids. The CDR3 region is CASIKYPPGAGGLAQYF. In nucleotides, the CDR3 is TGCGCCAGCATAAAATATCCACCGGGAGCGGGGGGGCTTGCCCAGTACTTC.

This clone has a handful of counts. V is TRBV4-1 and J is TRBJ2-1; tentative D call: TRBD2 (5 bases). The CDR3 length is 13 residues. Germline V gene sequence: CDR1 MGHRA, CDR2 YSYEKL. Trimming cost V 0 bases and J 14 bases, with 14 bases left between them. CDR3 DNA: TGCGCCAGCAGCCAAGATCGACGGACTGGGGAGTTCTTC. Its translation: CASSQDRRTGEFF.